This T cell receptor (beta chain) was sequenced during a study of CD8+ T cells in alopecia areata (dated by TCRdb to 2016 to 2019). With respect to the entire study: The treated patients took part in an open-label pilot trial in which moderate-to-severe alopecia areata was treated with oral tofacitinib at 5 to 10 mg twice daily. To study T cell clonal expansion in alopecia areata, the researchers applied high-throughput TCRbeta sequencing to both the C3H/HeJ mouse model and human patients. immunoSEQ multiplex PCR using 35 Vbeta forward primers and 13 Jbeta reverse primers was used to amplify TCRbeta CDR3 regions. In treated patients, disease severity was measured using the SALT score, which gives the percentage of scalp surface area affected. Tofacitinib was given for 6 to 18 months, followed by 6 months of follow-up off drug to assess delayed response and recurrence. In humans, TCRbeta sequencing was performed on scalp tissue and on sorted CD4+ and CD8+ peripheral blood T cells from healthy controls and from patients with patchy or totalis/universalis alopecia areata. Scalp clonality was compared across normal scalp (n=4), patchy alopecia areata scalp (n=8), and alopecia totalis/universalis scalp (n=8). Biopsies were taken from tofacitinib-treated patients at baseline and at 4 and 24 weeks of treatment, and a later scalp biopsy was taken in several of the tofacitinib-treated patients. RNA came from the PAXgene miRNA kit for fixed scalp, the miRNeasy kit for PBMCs, and the RNeasy kit for mouse skin.

What the work shows at the level of the full study, not this receptor alone: Tofacitinib significantly decreased scalp clonality and the number of expanded CD8+ clones among the top 100 scalp clones. Unlike mouse skin, which is dominated by gammadelta T cells, normal human skin has resident alphabeta T cells that are also sequenced, and this complicates analysis of the scalp TCR repertoire. Compared with normal scalp, lesional scalp had higher clonality and more expanded CD8+ clones, particularly in alopecia totalis/universalis, a pattern that suggests antigenic drive. Because the treated cohort was small and had only one nonresponder, larger studies are needed to examine links between baseline CD8+ expansion and response. Shared TCR sequences between patients were less evident than in mice, which may be partly attributable to HLA diversity in the patient population. During tofacitinib treatment, many expanded lesional clones remained in scalp and blood, and this persistence may partly explain relapse after treatment is stopped.

The CDR3 numbers 14 residues from cysteine through phenylalanine. Left in the record is the CDR3 DNA by itself, 42 bases read in frame from the first base. Sequences LNHDA (CDR1) and SQIVND (CDR2) are obtained from the germline V gene (reference sequence). V was cut back by 7 bases and J by 6 bases, leaving a gap of 16 bases between them. The method was the immunoSEQ multiplex PCR assay. To provide template for TCR sequencing, every sample had RNA extracted and reverse transcribed into cDNA. First-strand cDNA was synthesized using SuperScript III with a 2:1 mix of oligo-dT and random hexamers. A synthetic immune receptor repertoire was used to assess amplification bias, and residual bias was removed computationally. The authors processed their data as follows. Raw reads were preprocessed to remove errors, and CDR3 was defined by IMGT conventions from the conserved cysteine to phenylalanine. To get clonality, Shannon entropy was normalized by log2 of the number of productive unique TCRs and the result was subtracted from 1. Whether scalp clones were CD4 or CD8 was inferred by matching scalp TCRbeta sequences against CD4 and CD8 repertoires sorted from blood. As stored in TCRdb, this immuneACCESS dataset retains in-frame rearrangements with V and J assigned. A fraction of the clones does not appear; measured against another copy, unresolved V genes explain less than half of the discrepancy, and the remainder lacks a known reason. The D gene and trimming were derived from the DNA, and the V and J assignments and clone size from that table. The sample includes 150,000 to 200,000 clones, with roughly three fifths observed a single time. The ten largest clones represent 1.3% of the sample.

Taken with the paper, the label for treatment or condition translates to: oral pan-JAK inhibitor, 5-10 mg twice daily. Lesional scalp punch biopsies and peripheral blood were obtained from alopecia areata patients. After PBMCs were isolated by density centrifugation and stained for CD3, CD4 and CD8, a FACSAria was used to sort CD4+ and CD8+ T cells. Regarding this clone: What antigen it recognizes has not been identified. Per-base quality was not reported, and no clone a single base away is much larger than it.

The rearrangement joined TRBV19 to TRBJ1-5; the D segment could be TRBD1, given 5 matching bases. The sequence came from a human donor with alopecia areata. The input for sequencing was CD4+ T cells sorted from blood, taken at approximately week 50, from a patient treated with tofacitinib. CDR3 loop: CASKGQGSSQPQHF. The DNA is TGTGCCAGTAAGGGGCAGGGAAGTAGTCAGCCCCAGCATTTT.